The source of this TCR beta chain is a study of radiotherapy plus CTLA-4 blockade in lung cancer. In the study overall: There were objective responses in 15% to 20% of patients, and roughly 33% had disease control.

Enrolled patients, whose metastatic non-small-cell lung cancer was chemo-refractory, received focal radiation plus CTLA-4 blockade with ipilimumab. Notes on this clone: Its target is not known.

V lost 2 bases to trimming and J lost 8 bases, with 21 bases between them. The germline gives CDR1 SGHTA, CDR2 FQGNSA. This CDR3 contains 17 residues. The study, taken as a whole, reports: Peripheral blood showed expansion of tumor-derived TCR clones after radiotherapy and ipilimumab. Best predicting response, reportedly, were early blood T cell clone dynamics, with interferon-beta.

Data came from immunoSEQ multiplex PCR; TCRdb stores just in-frame clones and leaves some out. This sample has about 45,000 clones, with roughly 60% found just once. The rearrangement joins TRBV7-2 to TRBJ1-4; D uncertain. The source is a human donor with non-small cell lung cancer who had a partial response to radiotherapy plus ipilimumab. Material: peripheral blood, obtained from a patient treated with radiotherapy plus ipilimumab. CDR3 DNA: TGTGCCAGCAGCTTAAGCGGGAGGGCCTTGATGTTAGAAAAACTGTTTTTT. It is translated as CASSLSGRALMLEKLFF. Complete variable domain (other parts from reference TRBV7-2 and TRBJ1-4): GAGVSQSPSNKVTEKGKDVELRCDPISGHTALYWYRQSLGQGLEFLIYFQGNSAPDKSGLPSDRFSAERTGGSVSTLTIQRTQQEDSAVYLCASSLSGRALMLEKLFFGSGTQLSVL.